Included here is one TCR beta chain sequence, with context. The antigen is not known. The sample belongs to a study of T cell repertoires in cytomegalovirus infection. In the study overall: Recently identified HLA-C-restricted CMV epitopes were used, and well-studied HLA-B-restricted CMV epitopes were used as well. Findings and limits, study-wide: HLA-C-restricted CMV-specific TCR beta clonotypes were dominant in the ex vivo response.

TCRdb independently ran MiXCR on the reads; one entry per CDR3 protein. The data contain about 310,000 distinct CDR3 sequences, about 25% of them singletons. This CDR3 is built from 15 residues. J was trimmed by 4 bases and V by 0 bases; bases with no gene match: 5. Germline CDR1 MNHEY, CDR2 SVGEGT. This chain joins TRBV6-2 or TRBV6-3 and TRBJ1-2; 7 bases align to TRBD1. The sequences come from cultured PBMCs, collected from culture after CMV antigen stimulation. The receptor comes from a human donor in good health (CMV status not recorded). Some clones in this sample may be carry-over from other donors' samples. The CDR3 region has the DNA TGTGCCAGCAGTTACTCCCAGGGACAGACCTATGGCTACACCTTC. It codes for CASSYSQGQTYGYTF.